This TCR beta chain was identified during a study of read filtering for tumor transcriptome and immune sequencing. For the study at large: Per sample, TCR-region reads ranged about 4 to 11 million by IR-seq, roughly 85 to 1,300 by RNA-seq.

V dropped 3 bases and J dropped 7 bases, with 12 bases sitting between them. The CDR3 consists of 13 residues. CDR1 is DFQATT and CDR2 is SNEGSKA in the germline V gene (reference sequence). This library used around 400 ng RNA and molecular barcoded adaptors spanning alpha/delta and beta/gamma chains. One entry per CDR3 protein results from TCRdb running MiXCR on the reads. The sample lists approximately 61,000 distinct CDR3 sequences, about a fifth occurring once. Study outcomes and limitations: IR-seq captured clonotypes deeper and more reliably than RNA-seq.

This clonotype was recorded at least ten times. What it binds is unknown. The receptor was derived from a donor aged 40 or older with multiple myeloma. Input material: a population of CD138-negative cells sorted from bone marrow. The chain joins TRBV20-1 to TRBJ2-2; either TRBD1 or TRBD2 may supply D (5 bases each). The CDR3: CSASPGPNGELFF. The CDR3 nucleotides are TGCAGTGCTAGCCCGGGGCCTAACGGGGAGCTGTTTTTT.